The present entry profiles one TCR beta chain with its context. Its target antigen remains unknown. Qualities for individual bases were not recorded, and no much larger clone is one base off. V is clipped by 6 bases and J by 4 bases, and the sequence between their germline boundaries is 12 bases long. From the cysteine through the phenylalanine, the CDR3 covers 13 amino acids. Only CDR3 DNA is held: 39 bases, read in frame from base 1. As encoded in the germline V gene, CDR1 is SGHTA while CDR2 is FQGNSA. This specimen belongs to a study of blood T cell repertoires in COVID-19 (dated by TCRdb to 2020 to 2022). Concerning the study at large: Collaborator samples came from the United States, Italy and Spain and covered acute and convalescent phases of COVID-19. The prospective study material was composed of cDNA or gDNA derived from T cells, B-cell-depleted T cells, or PBMCs. Deeply sampled blood TCRbeta repertoires from subjects exposed to, actively infected with, or recovered from COVID-19 were included in the dataset. The repertoires were made available in a free public database intended to serve as a resource for research on the immune response to SARS-CoV-2. The samples were drawn from the first 160 participants of the ongoing ImmuneRACE study and from 1,254 subjects provided by 6 global collaborators. Nearly every sample came with metadata listing a de-identified subject ID, COVID-19 status, age in years and sex. HLA class I and class II types, where available, came from metadata supplied by the sample provider rather than from assay-based typing. What the research found in general, with its limitations: Clinical and demographic metadata were provided uncurated, with the amount varying by source and participant.

The immunoSEQ Assay, a bias-controlled multiplex PCR, was used to amplify TCRbeta CDR3 regions from genomic DNA. In the source study's methods: The number of nucleated cells in each sample was estimated by amplification of reference gene primers within the assay. Sequence reads were collapsed and filtered to measure the absolute abundance of every unique TCRbeta CDR3 rearrangement. Productive Simpson clonality was computed per sample as the square root of Simpson's diversity index over productive rearrangements. The table was pulled from immuneACCESS by TCRdb, which kept in-frame rearrangements only. Such tables lose some clones; where checked, under half of the loss comes from unresolved V genes, and the rest has no known cause. V and J calls and clone size come straight from that table; D and trimming were deduced from the DNA. This sample comprises about 280,000 clones, 85% of them detected only once. Roughly 2.6% of the sample is held by the ten biggest clonotypes.

Participants in the prospective study were enrolled through a virtual design, were aged 18 to 89 years, and lived in 20 to 30 United States geographic areas. In the prospective study, cohorts were assigned on the basis of participant-reported clinical history obtained from a screening survey and a study questionnaire. ImmuneRACE Cohort 3 recovered participants were defined by two consecutive negative NP/OP PCR tests, healthcare professional clearance, or symptom resolution. In the prospective study, whole blood, serum and a nasopharyngeal or oropharyngeal swab were collected from each participant by mobile phlebotomists. Prospective study participants could optionally give additional blood draws and questionnaires over an approximately two-month period. Blood samples from the prospective study were shipped frozen or at room temperature prior to DNA extraction.

The sample was PBMCs or T cells enriched from blood (not recorded which). The sequence came from a woman aged 45-65 years who had recovered from COVID-19. The rearranged chain carries TRBV7-2 and TRBJ1-1, with the D gene too uncertain to name. The CDR3 reads CASRNEGFTEAFF. DNA sequence: TGTGCCAGCAGAAACGAGGGATTCACTGAAGCTTTCTTT.